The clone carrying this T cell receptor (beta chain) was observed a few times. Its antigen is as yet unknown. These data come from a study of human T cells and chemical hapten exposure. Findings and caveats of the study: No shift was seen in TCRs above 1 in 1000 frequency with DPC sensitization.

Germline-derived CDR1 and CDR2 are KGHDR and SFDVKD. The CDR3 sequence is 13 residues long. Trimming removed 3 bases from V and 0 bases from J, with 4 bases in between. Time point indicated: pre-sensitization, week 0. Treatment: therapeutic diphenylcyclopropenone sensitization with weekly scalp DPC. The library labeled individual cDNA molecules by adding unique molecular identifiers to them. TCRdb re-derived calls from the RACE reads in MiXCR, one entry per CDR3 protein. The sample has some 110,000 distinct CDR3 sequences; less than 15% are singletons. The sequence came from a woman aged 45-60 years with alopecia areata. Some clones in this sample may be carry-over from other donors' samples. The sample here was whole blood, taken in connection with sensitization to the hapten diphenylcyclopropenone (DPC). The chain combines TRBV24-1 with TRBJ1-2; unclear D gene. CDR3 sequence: CATSDGANYGYTF. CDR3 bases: TGTGCCACCAGTGATGGAGCTAACTATGGCTACACCTTC.